This T cell receptor (beta chain) was sequenced in a study of coeliac disease. Study information: Each coeliac patient was active, refractory type I, or diet-controlled. Study findings and constraints: The authors judged this method unsuitable for unbiased gliadin-specific T cell detection. Control samples showed higher TRB and TRG clonality than intraepithelial and lamina propria samples in active celiac disease. Cross-contamination between intraepithelial and lamina propria cells was possible.

Concerning this clone: Antigen unknown.

Trimming at V came to 6 bases and at J to 4 bases, leaving 6 bases not matched to a gene. The CDR3 is 14 residues long. From germline, CDR1 is MNHNS and CDR2 SASEGT. The method was immunoSEQ multiplex PCR; TCRdb's version includes in-frame clones alone and lacks a portion of them. The sample comprises 1,200 or so clones, about two thirds of which are singletons, and around 30% rests with the top ten. The sequenced sample was lamina propria lymphocytes from the gut. The TCR comes from a woman between 40 and 50 years old with celiac disease on a gluten-free diet, and with hypertension. The chain is built from TRBV6-1 and TRBJ2-1, with 7 bases aligning to TRBD1. The CDR3 sequence is CASRPGQTYNEQFF. The CDR3 nucleotides read TGTGCCAGCAGGCCGGGACAGACTTACAATGAGCAGTTCTTC.